These T cell receptor beta chains were read from a single sample in a study of cytomegalovirus exposure and HLA in healthy donors. Clones were read by immunoSEQ multiplex PCR, and TCRdb kept only the in-frame ones, dropping some. The table lists around 200,000 clones, roughly 80% of them singletons. Sequencing input: PBMCs. The origin of the receptors is a woman between 18 and 30 years old in good health and CMV-seronegative. Both conserved end residues are trimmed from each CDR3. Fields, in order: J gene, V gene, CDR3 protein.

TRBJ1-2,TRBV6-1,ASSEGQSYYGYT
TRBJ1-1,TRBV7-9,ASSLSTRGTEAF
TRBJ1-2,TRBV6-1,ASLGTADGYT
TRBJ1-6,TRBV11-3,ASSLAGGQSPLH
TRBJ1-1,TRBV4-1,ASSQDGTDTEAF
TRBJ1-5,TRBV25-1,ERGGARNQPQH
TRBJ1-1,TRBV9,ASSLRGGQRAF
TRBJ2-3,TRBV28,ASSYPQRPAGAVTDTQY
TRBJ1-2,TRBV7-6,ASSGPGSGYT
TRBJ1-2,TRBV27,ASSRTGSFRGYT
TRBJ2-3,TRBV11-1,ASSLDRVEQY
TRBJ1-3,TRBV5-4,ASSLGQDGNTIY
TRBJ2-7,TRBV2,ASRDNSYEQY
TRBJ1-4,TRBV27,ASGDRVGNEKLF
TRBJ1-1,TRBV19,ASIWGQGTTEAF
TRBJ1-5,TRBV28,ASSFRVRNQPQH
TRBJ2-7,TRBV29-1,SVGRGYGSYEQY
TRBJ2-4,TRBV4-1,ASSHPGLAKNIQY
TRBJ2-3,TRBV7-6,ASSSSGSRADTQY
TRBJ1-2,TRBV20-1,SAPRSGYT
TRBJ2-7,TRBV7-9,ASSLGQNEQY
TRBJ2-1,TRBV5-1,ASSLARGAGFNEQF
TRBJ2-7,TRBV18,ASSPRTGTIFEQY
TRBJ2-2,TRBV10-1,ASRPGQGLGNTGELF
TRBJ2-2,TRBV28,ASSQATGELF
TRBJ2-3,TRBV5-4,ASSLEAGVTDTQY
TRBJ2-1,TRBV4-1,ASSRNPTSGGAGEQF
TRBJ1-6,TRBV7-2,ASSPIQGGNSPLH
TRBJ1-1,TRBV6-5,ASSYEGGVTEAF
TRBJ2-7,TRBV5-1,ASSALSGSYEQY
TRBJ2-1,TRBV15,ATSRGTSGGRNEQF
TRBJ1-5,TRBV10-1,ASSSRGREQPQH
-,TRBV19,ASSMSKTGLFEQY
TRBJ2-7,TRBV14,ASSLGDEQY
TRBJ2-7,TRBV7-9,ASSPLTSGSYEQY
TRBJ2-7,TRBV5-5,ASSLVTPYEQY
TRBJ1-2,TRBV28,ASSLSHGRDGSGYT
TRBJ1-5,TRBV29-1,SVGIGAGGSNQPQH
TRBJ1-1,TRBV6-5,ASSYWTGRNTEAF
TRBJ1-5,TRBV7-3,ASSLFGDRGNRGNQPQH
TRBJ2-1,TRBV27,ASGSGRYNEQF
TRBJ2-1,TRBV7-3,ASSLGSRGIYNEQF
TRBJ2-2,TRBV5-1,ASRWSGSDTGELF
TRBJ2-1,TRBV7-2,ASSLGGGLSYNEQF
TRBJ2-3,TRBV2,ASTTSGGPDTQY
TRBJ1-5,TRBV4-1,ASSQAYVGTGYDSNQPQH
TRBJ1-1,TRBV6-5,ASTPTEMNTEAF
TRBJ2-5,TRBV5-1,ASSEGFPLH
TRBJ2-3,TRBV7-3,ASSAGTSGSSDTQY
TRBJ2-1,TRBV5-1,ASSLGDNEQF
TRBJ2-2,TRBV7-2,ASSLVSTGAGELF
TRBJ1-5,TRBV27,ASSWDRAQPQH
TRBJ2-5,TRBV5-6,ASNPQGSQTQY
TRBJ2-7,TRBV19,ASKEGQGSYEQY